These T cell receptor beta chains were read from a single sample in a study of somatic mutations in cytotoxic T cells in rheumatoid arthritis. TCRdb's copy holds only in-frame clones and misses some; the assay was immunoSEQ multiplex PCR. The sample shows some 7,000 clones, about 79% of them seen only once. The specimen was CD8+ T cells sorted from blood. The receptor set was obtained from an adult with rheumatoid arthritis. Both conserved end residues are part of each CDR3. D genes are given only for firm matches. Clone sizes are given selectively: once, few, many, or a class where the clone is expanded.

d_call: TRBD2
clone_size: NA
v_call: TRBV7-6
j_call: TRBJ2-1
cdr3_nt: TGTGCCAGCAGCCCCCAGTTCGGGGGGGATGAGCAGTTCTTC
cdr3_aa: CASSPQFGGDEQFF

d_call: NA
clone_size: NA
v_call: TRBV27
j_call: TRBJ2-7
cdr3_nt: TGTGCCAGCAGTTTCCTCAGGGGGGGTTACTCCTACGAGCAGTACTTC
cdr3_aa: CASSFLRGGYSYEQYF

d_call: TRBD1
clone_size: NA
v_call: TRBV6-1
j_call: TRBJ2-1
cdr3_nt: TGTGCCAGCAGTGAAGAGGGGGCGGGTTACAATGAGCAGTTCTTC
cdr3_aa: CASSEEGAGYNEQFF

d_call: NA
clone_size: NA
v_call: TRBV2
j_call: TRBJ1-1
cdr3_nt: TGTGCCAGCAGTTACGTAAACACTGAAGCTTTCTTT
cdr3_aa: CASSYVNTEAFF

d_call: NA
clone_size: NA
v_call: TRBV5-4
j_call: TRBJ2-7
cdr3_nt: TGTGCCAGCAGCTTTAGAGGGGGGCTCCGCGACGAGCAGTACTTC
cdr3_aa: CASSFRGGLRDEQYF

d_call: TRBD1
clone_size: NA
v_call: TRBV4-2
j_call: TRBJ2-5
cdr3_nt: TGTGCCAGCAGCCAAGGGACAGGGGACGCAGAGACCCAGTACTTC
cdr3_aa: CASSQGTGDAETQYF

d_call: NA
clone_size: once
v_call: TRBV2
j_call: TRBJ2-6
cdr3_nt: TGTGCCAGCATGAAGGGACGGAACTCTGGGGCCAACGTCCTGACTTTC
cdr3_aa: CASMKGRNSGANVLTF

d_call: NA
clone_size: NA
v_call: TRBV7-3
j_call: TRBJ2-1
cdr3_nt: TGTGCCAGCAGCTACGGGTCCAATGAGCAGTTCTTC
cdr3_aa: CASSYGSNEQFF

d_call: TRBD1
clone_size: NA
v_call: TRBV28
j_call: TRBJ1-3
cdr3_nt: TGTGCCGCCCGACAGGGGAAGAGCTCTGGAAACACCATATATTTT
cdr3_aa: CAARQGKSSGNTIYF

d_call: NA
clone_size: NA
v_call: TRBV5-4
j_call: TRBJ2-5
cdr3_nt: TGTGCCAGCAGCCCGAACTTGGGGGAGACCCAGTACTTC
cdr3_aa: CASSPNLGETQYF

d_call: TRBD2
clone_size: once
v_call: TRBV5-1
j_call: TRBJ2-5
cdr3_nt: TGCGCCAGCTCCCCGGGACTAGCGGGAGACCAAGAGACCCAGTACTTC
cdr3_aa: CASSPGLAGDQETQYF

d_call: NA
clone_size: NA
v_call: TRBV15
j_call: TRBJ2-3
cdr3_nt: TGTGCCACCAGCAGAGAGGAAAACACAGATACGCAGTATTTT
cdr3_aa: CATSREENTDTQYF

d_call: NA
clone_size: NA
v_call: TRBV19
j_call: TRBJ1-1
cdr3_nt: TGTGCCAGTATCCGGACTACTGAAGCTTTCTTT
cdr3_aa: CASIRTTEAFF

d_call: NA
clone_size: NA
v_call: TRBV7-2
j_call: TRBJ2-1
cdr3_nt: TGTGCCAGCAGCTTAAGGCGGGGTGATGAGCAGTTCTTC
cdr3_aa: CASSLRRGDEQFF

d_call: NA
clone_size: NA
v_call: TRBV7-2
j_call: TRBJ2-1
cdr3_nt: TGTGCCAGCAGCCCCCTGGGCTACAATGAGCAGTTCTTC
cdr3_aa: CASSPLGYNEQFF

d_call: TRBD2
clone_size: NA
v_call: TRBV28
j_call: TRBJ2-1
cdr3_nt: TGTGCCAGCAGGTCCGGACTAGCGGCGTACAATGAGCAGTTCTTC
cdr3_aa: CASRSGLAAYNEQFF

d_call: NA
clone_size: NA
v_call: TRBV10-3
j_call: TRBJ1-1
cdr3_nt: TGTGCCATCAGTTACAGGGAAGGGATGAACACTGAAGCTTTCTTT
cdr3_aa: CAISYREGMNTEAFF

d_call: TRBD2
clone_size: few
v_call: TRBV7-2
j_call: TRBJ2-7
cdr3_nt: TGTGCCAGCAGCTTCGACCTTAGACTAGCGCCCCTAGGGGAGCAGTACTTC
cdr3_aa: CASSFDLRLAPLGEQYF

d_call: NA
clone_size: once
v_call: TRBV4-1
j_call: TRBJ2-1
cdr3_nt: TGCGCCAGCAGCCAAGATAGTTCCGCAGACGAGCAGTTCTTC
cdr3_aa: CASSQDSSADEQFF

d_call: NA
clone_size: NA
v_call: TRBV11-2
j_call: TRBJ2-2
cdr3_nt: TGTGCCAGCAGCTTAAAGAGGAACACCGGGGAGCTGTTTTTT
cdr3_aa: CASSLKRNTGELFF

d_call: NA
clone_size: NA
v_call: TRBV4-3
j_call: TRBJ1-2
cdr3_nt: TGCGCCAGCAGCCGGACGGCCGGTGGGACTAAGATGGGGGGCTACACCTTC
cdr3_aa: CASSRTAGGTKMGGYTF

d_call: TRBD1
clone_size: NA
v_call: TRBV6-1
j_call: TRBJ1-2
cdr3_nt: TGTGCCAGCAGTGGATCCAGGGGGGGCGATGGCTACACCTTC
cdr3_aa: CASSGSRGGDGYTF

d_call: NA
clone_size: NA
v_call: TRBV4-3
j_call: TRBJ1-2
cdr3_nt: TGCGCCAGCAGCCAAGCCATGGAAGCTAACTATGGCTACACCTTC
cdr3_aa: CASSQAMEANYGYTF

d_call: TRBD2
clone_size: NA
v_call: TRBV5-1
j_call: TRBJ2-7
cdr3_nt: TGCGCCAGCAGCGCCTATAAGGGGACTATCTACGAGCAGTACTTC
cdr3_aa: CASSAYKGTIYEQYF

d_call: NA
clone_size: NA
v_call: TRBV27
j_call: TRBJ2-5
cdr3_nt: TGTGCCAGCAGTTCCCCGTACGGTGAAGAGACCCAGTACTTC
cdr3_aa: CASSSPYGEETQYF

d_call: NA
clone_size: few
v_call: TRBV7-9
j_call: TRBJ2-7
cdr3_nt: TGTGCCAGCAGCTTAGATACACCCGAGCAGTACTTC
cdr3_aa: CASSLDTPEQYF

d_call: NA
clone_size: NA
v_call: TRBV6-4
j_call: TRBJ2-1
cdr3_nt: TGTGCCAGCAGTGACTCGCGCCTAAGCTCCTACAATGAGCAGTTCTTC
cdr3_aa: CASSDSRLSSYNEQFF

d_call: NA
clone_size: NA
v_call: TRBV5-4
j_call: TRBJ2-1
cdr3_nt: TGTGCCAGCAGCTTGCCGCCGGAAGATGAGCAGTTCTTC
cdr3_aa: CASSLPPEDEQFF

d_call: NA
clone_size: NA
v_call: TRBV5-8
j_call: TRBJ1-1
cdr3_nt: TGTGCCAGCAGCTTGGCGGGGACTAGTTACATGAACACTGAAGCTTTCTTT
cdr3_aa: CASSLAGTSYMNTEAFF

d_call: TRBD2
clone_size: once
v_call: TRBV9
j_call: TRBJ2-3
cdr3_nt: TGTGCCAGCAGCCTTACTAGCGGGGGGACAGATACGCAGTATTTT
cdr3_aa: CASSLTSGGTDTQYF

d_call: NA
clone_size: NA
v_call: TRBV7-9
j_call: TRBJ2-2
cdr3_nt: TGTGCCAGCAGCCCCTTGGGAGGTACAGGGTCGGCCGGGGAGCTGTTTTTT
cdr3_aa: CASSPLGGTGSAGELFF

d_call: NA
clone_size: few
v_call: TRBV6-5
j_call: TRBJ2-7
cdr3_nt: TGTGCCAGCAGTTACTTTATCAGGGGATCACACGAGCAGTACTTC
cdr3_aa: CASSYFIRGSHEQYF

d_call: TRBD1
clone_size: NA
v_call: TRBV28
j_call: TRBJ1-2
cdr3_nt: TGTGCCAGCAGTCCCCCGACAGGGGTCGTTGCTAACTATGGCTACACCTTC
cdr3_aa: CASSPPTGVVANYGYTF

d_call: NA
clone_size: NA
v_call: TRBV27
j_call: TRBJ1-2
cdr3_nt: TGTGCCAGCAGGACAGGTCGCTATGGCTACACCTTC
cdr3_aa: CASRTGRYGYTF

d_call: NA
clone_size: NA
v_call: TRBV5-1
j_call: TRBJ2-5
cdr3_nt: TGCGCCAGCAGCTTGGTCCTACAGGGCCAAGAGACCCAGTACTTC
cdr3_aa: CASSLVLQGQETQYF

d_call: TRBD1
clone_size: NA
v_call: TRBV6-6
j_call: TRBJ2-7
cdr3_nt: TGTGCCAGCAGTTCGGACAGGGAGAACTACGAGCAGTACTTC
cdr3_aa: CASSSDRENYEQYF

d_call: NA
clone_size: NA
v_call: TRBV2
j_call: TRBJ2-5
cdr3_nt: TGTGCCAGCAGTGAAGTGCAGGGGAAGGCGACCCAGTACTTC
cdr3_aa: CASSEVQGKATQYF

d_call: NA
clone_size: NA
v_call: TRBV9
j_call: TRBJ2-1
cdr3_nt: TGTGCCAGCAGCGTAGGGGGCGTAGGCAATGAGCAGTTCTTC
cdr3_aa: CASSVGGVGNEQFF

d_call: NA
clone_size: NA
v_call: TRBV5-6
j_call: TRBJ1-1
cdr3_nt: TGTGCCAGCAGCTTGGTTAATGGGGGAGCCACTGAAGCTTTCTTT
cdr3_aa: CASSLVNGGATEAFF

d_call: NA
clone_size: NA
v_call: TRBV7-9
j_call: TRBJ2-3
cdr3_nt: TGTGCCAGCAGCTTCGGCATAGGGGAGTTCACAGATACGCAGTATTTT
cdr3_aa: CASSFGIGEFTDTQYF

d_call: NA
clone_size: NA
v_call: TRBV29-1
j_call: TRBJ1-2
cdr3_nt: TGCAGCGTTGAAGAGGGGGACTATGGCTACACCTTC
cdr3_aa: CSVEEGDYGYTF

d_call: NA
clone_size: NA
v_call: TRBV23-1
j_call: TRBJ1-1
cdr3_nt: TGCGCCAGCACAGTCAACCCAATAGCTTTCTTT
cdr3_aa: CASTVNPIAFF

d_call: NA
clone_size: NA
v_call: TRBV12-5
j_call: TRBJ2-2
cdr3_nt: TGTGCTAGTGGTTTGGCTTACACCGGGGAGCTGTTTTTT
cdr3_aa: CASGLAYTGELFF

d_call: NA
clone_size: NA
v_call: TRBV10-3
j_call: TRBJ2-2
cdr3_nt: TGTGCCATCAGTGATGGAGGGGAGCTGTTTTTT
cdr3_aa: CAISDGGELFF

d_call: NA
clone_size: NA
v_call: TRBV4-1
j_call: TRBJ1-1
cdr3_nt: TGCGCCAGCAGCCCAAAGACCGACACTGAAGCTTTCTTT
cdr3_aa: CASSPKTDTEAFF

d_call: TRBD2
clone_size: NA
v_call: TRBV30
j_call: TRBJ2-7
cdr3_nt: TGTGCCTGGGGGGGGACTAGCGGGGTAGGGTCCTACGAGCAGTACTTC
cdr3_aa: CAWGGTSGVGSYEQYF

d_call: NA
clone_size: NA
v_call: TRBV6-1
j_call: TRBJ1-1
cdr3_nt: TGTGCCAGCAGTGAAGCGGAGAGGGGCGAAGCTTTCTTT
cdr3_aa: CASSEAERGEAFF

d_call: NA
clone_size: NA
v_call: TRBV30
j_call: TRBJ1-2
cdr3_nt: TGTGCCTGGAGTCAAACGGGAGGAGCGGGCTACACCTTC
cdr3_aa: CAWSQTGGAGYTF

d_call: NA
clone_size: NA
v_call: TRBV28
j_call: TRBJ2-5
cdr3_nt: TGTGCCAGCAGTTTAGAGGGAGAAGAGACCCAGTACTTC
cdr3_aa: CASSLEGEETQYF

d_call: NA
clone_size: NA
v_call: TRBV7-9
j_call: TRBJ1-1
cdr3_nt: TGTGCCAGCAGCCACTCGGGGGGATTGAACACTGAAGCTTTCTTT
cdr3_aa: CASSHSGGLNTEAFF

d_call: TRBD2
clone_size: NA
v_call: TRBV9
j_call: TRBJ2-3
cdr3_nt: TGTGCCAGCAGCGGCTGGAATGCGGGAGCCAATGGAGATACGCAGTATTTT
cdr3_aa: CASSGWNAGANGDTQYF

d_call: NA
clone_size: NA
v_call: TRBV7-3
j_call: TRBJ2-7
cdr3_nt: TGTGCCAGCAGCTTCAGCAACTCCTACGAGCAGTACTTC
cdr3_aa: CASSFSNSYEQYF

d_call: TRBD2
clone_size: once
v_call: TRBV6-5
j_call: TRBJ2-1
cdr3_nt: TGTGCCAGCAGTTTACTAGCGGGATCCTACAATGAGCAGTTCTTC
cdr3_aa: CASSLLAGSYNEQFF

d_call: TRBD2
clone_size: NA
v_call: TRBV28
j_call: TRBJ2-1
cdr3_nt: TGTGCCAGCAGCGGCGGGAGGTGGAGTGAGCAGTTCTTC
cdr3_aa: CASSGGRWSEQFF

d_call: NA
clone_size: NA
v_call: TRBV5-1
j_call: TRBJ1-2
cdr3_nt: TGCGCCAGCAGCTTGGAGGGGGGGACCGGCTACACCTTC
cdr3_aa: CASSLEGGTGYTF

d_call: TRBD2
clone_size: NA
v_call: TRBV15
j_call: TRBJ2-7
cdr3_nt: TGTGCCACCAGCAGAGTTAGCGGGAGCTTCCATTACGAGCAGTACTTC
cdr3_aa: CATSRVSGSFHYEQYF

d_call: TRBD1
clone_size: NA
v_call: TRBV11-2
j_call: TRBJ1-2
cdr3_nt: TGTGCCAGCAGCTTAGATCTTCCCGTTCCGGGACAGGGGAGGAATGGCTACACCTTC
cdr3_aa: CASSLDLPVPGQGRNGYTF